This TCR beta chain was sequenced for a study of T cell responses to AZD1222 COVID-19 vaccine. A word on this clone: The antigen is not known.

This table comes from immunoSEQ multiplex PCR, and its TCRdb copy is limited to in-frame clones, with some not included. The data show some 92,000 clones, under 95% seen once. General study points: The sample set comprised mostly white British donors with more females, and clonal diversity was possibly underestimated.

In germline, CDR1 is SEHNR, CDR2 FQNEAQ (reference sequence). The trim removed 3 bases at V and 1 base at J, leaving 12 bases unmatched. The CDR3 is 17 amino acids. This sequence joins TRBV7-9 and TRBJ2-7; TRBD1 agrees at 7 bases. This specimen was peripheral blood, taken on day 0 of MenACWY control vaccination. This sequence was found in an adult in good health. CDR3 region: CASSLGSGAGGSYEQYF. CDR3 bases: TGTGCCAGCAGCTTGGGGTCTGGAGCAGGGGGATCCTACGAGCAGTACTTC.